The rows below give T cell receptor beta chains drawn from one sample of a study of T-cell memory formation after mild COVID-19. From the 5' RACE reads, TCRdb called clonotypes with MiXCR, one entry per CDR3 protein. The repertoire consists of some 350,000 distinct CDR3 sequences, with less than 20% occurring once and the leading ten covering 20% to 25%. Sequenced: PBMCs or a T cell subset sorted from them (not recorded which). The origin of the receptors is a man between 18 and 29 years old who had mild COVID-19 (a few samples of this study predate the infection). Cell type and time point are not known. The conserved cysteine and the conserved F or W are not part of the CDR3 here.

V: TRBV10-1
CDR3: ASSENPAGSDNEQF

V: TRBV7-2
CDR3: ASSKGGYTEAF

V: TRBV30
CDR3: AWSVTSGVSDTQY

V: TRBV7-2
CDR3: ASSAHWDNQPQH

V: TRBV19
CDR3: ATRVASGVSYEQY

V: TRBV7-9
CDR3: ASSPWVAGGPDTQY

V: TRBV20-1
CDR3: SARGRGAPGDTQY

V: TRBV11-2
CDR3: ASTTGGEQY

V: TRBV11-2
CDR3: ASSLDGTGGDETQY

V: TRBV7-2
CDR3: ASSLLALNTEAF

V: TRBV12-3/TRBV12-4
CDR3: ASSEPTATGDETQY

V: TRBV12-3/TRBV12-4
CDR3: ASSLGTTSPSTEAF

V: TRBV7-2
CDR3: ASSRGGNDNEQF

V: TRBV20-1
CDR3: SAVGTSGQETQY

V: TRBV4-2
CDR3: ASSQVSVNEQF

V: TRBV20-1
CDR3: SARDLMIGSETQY

V: TRBV7-2
CDR3: ASSFSVVGAYGYT

V: TRBV6-4
CDR3: ASSDSSGNEQF

V: TRBV30
CDR3: AWSLAGAGRTDTQY

V: TRBV5-3
CDR3: ARSFGTGRSELF

V: TRBV12-3/TRBV12-4
CDR3: ASSFRRRGGNQPQH

V: TRBV5-1
CDR3: ASSLSWGLSSGELF

V: TRBV11-2
CDR3: ASSPGGGRDNEQF

V: TRBV5-4
CDR3: ASSPGGQGAYEQY

V: TRBV5-1
CDR3: ASSLDGGGVYNEQF

V: TRBV6-2/TRBV6-3
CDR3: ASSGTSGIASTDTQY

V: TRBV7-2
CDR3: ASSLVGLAGTDTQY

V: TRBV28
CDR3: ASSSSLVLAKNIQY

V: TRBV5-1
CDR3: ASSYSDPADTQY

V: TRBV6-2/TRBV6-3
CDR3: ASSDLSSRAQF

V: TRBV3-1
CDR3: ASSQDITPNQPQH